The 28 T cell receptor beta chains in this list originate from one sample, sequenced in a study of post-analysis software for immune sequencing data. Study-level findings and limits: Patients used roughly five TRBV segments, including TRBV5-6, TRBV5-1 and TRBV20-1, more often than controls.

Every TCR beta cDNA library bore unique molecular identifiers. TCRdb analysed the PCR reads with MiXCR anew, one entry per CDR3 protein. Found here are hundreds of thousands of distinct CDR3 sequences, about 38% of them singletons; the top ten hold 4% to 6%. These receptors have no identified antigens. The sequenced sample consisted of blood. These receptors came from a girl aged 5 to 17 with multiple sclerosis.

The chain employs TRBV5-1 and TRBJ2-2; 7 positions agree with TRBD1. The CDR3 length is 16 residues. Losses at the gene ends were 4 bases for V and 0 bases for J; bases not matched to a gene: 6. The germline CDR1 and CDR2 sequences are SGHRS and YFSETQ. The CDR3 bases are TGCGCCAGCAGCCGCGTACAGGGGCCGAACACCGGGGAGCTGTTTTTT. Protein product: CASSRVQGPNTGELFF. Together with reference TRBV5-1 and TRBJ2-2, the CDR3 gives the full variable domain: KAGVTQTPRYLIKTRGQQVTLSCSPISGHRSVSWYQQTPGQGLQFLFEYFSETQRNKGNFPGRFSGRQFSNSRSEMNVSTLELGDSALYLCASSRVQGPNTGELFFGEGSRLTVL.

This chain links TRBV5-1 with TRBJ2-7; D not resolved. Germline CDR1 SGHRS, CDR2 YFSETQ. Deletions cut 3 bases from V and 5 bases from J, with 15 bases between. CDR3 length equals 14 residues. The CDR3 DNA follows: TGCGCCAGCAGCTGGGCCGGACGTGGAGACGAGCAGTACTTC. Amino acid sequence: CASSWAGRGDEQYF.

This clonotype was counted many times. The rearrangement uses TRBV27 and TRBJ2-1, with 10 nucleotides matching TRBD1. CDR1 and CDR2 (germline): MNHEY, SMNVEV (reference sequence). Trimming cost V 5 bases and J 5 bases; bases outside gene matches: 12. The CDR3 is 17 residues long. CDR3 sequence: CASSAFAGTGVNNEQFF. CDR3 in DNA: TGTGCCAGCAGTGCCTTTGCCGGGACAGGGGTAAACAATGAGCAGTTCTTC.

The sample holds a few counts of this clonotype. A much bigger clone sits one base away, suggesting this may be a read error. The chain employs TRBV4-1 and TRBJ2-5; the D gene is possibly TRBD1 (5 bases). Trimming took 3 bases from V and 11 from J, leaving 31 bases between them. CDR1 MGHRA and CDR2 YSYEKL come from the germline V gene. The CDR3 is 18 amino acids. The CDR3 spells CASSHATGLVRINNEQYF. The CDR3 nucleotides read TGCGCCAGCAGCCACGCTACAGGTTTAGTTCGAATTAACAATGAGCAGTACTTC.

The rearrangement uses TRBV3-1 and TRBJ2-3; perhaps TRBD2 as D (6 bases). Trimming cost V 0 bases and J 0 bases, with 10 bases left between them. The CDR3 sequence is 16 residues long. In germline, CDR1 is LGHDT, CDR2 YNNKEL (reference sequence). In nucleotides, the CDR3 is TGTGCCAGCAGCCAAGATGGGAGGTCTAGCACAGATACGCAGTATTTT. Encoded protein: CASSQDGRSSTDTQYF.

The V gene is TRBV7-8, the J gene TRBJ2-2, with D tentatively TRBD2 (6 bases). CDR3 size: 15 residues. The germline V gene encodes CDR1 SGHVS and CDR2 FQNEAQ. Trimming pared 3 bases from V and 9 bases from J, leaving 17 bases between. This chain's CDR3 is CASSLEGLPPRELFF. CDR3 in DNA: TGTGCCAGCAGCTTGGAGGGGCTTCCGCCCAGGGAGCTGTTTTTT.

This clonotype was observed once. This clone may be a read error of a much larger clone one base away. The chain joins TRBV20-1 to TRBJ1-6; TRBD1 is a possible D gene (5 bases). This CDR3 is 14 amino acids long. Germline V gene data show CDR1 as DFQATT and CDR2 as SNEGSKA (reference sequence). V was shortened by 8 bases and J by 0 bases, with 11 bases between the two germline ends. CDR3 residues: CSTIDSSYNSPLHF. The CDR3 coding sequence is TGCAGTACTATTGACAGCTCCTATAATTCACCCCTCCACTTT.

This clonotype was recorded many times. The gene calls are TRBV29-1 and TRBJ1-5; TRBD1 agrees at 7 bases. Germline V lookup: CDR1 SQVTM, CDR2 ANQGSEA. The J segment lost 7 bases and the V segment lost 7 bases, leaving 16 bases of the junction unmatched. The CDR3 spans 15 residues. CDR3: CSALDRYAPRQPQHF. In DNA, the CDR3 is TGCAGCGCGCTGGACAGGTATGCCCCCCGCCAGCCCCAGCATTTT.

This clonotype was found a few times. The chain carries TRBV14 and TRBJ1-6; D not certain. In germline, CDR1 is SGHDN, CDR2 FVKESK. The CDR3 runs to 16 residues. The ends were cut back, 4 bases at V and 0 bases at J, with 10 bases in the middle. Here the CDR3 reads CASSLYVSSYNSPLHF. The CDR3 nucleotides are TGTGCCAGCAGCCTTTACGTCAGCTCCTATAATTCACCCCTCCACTTT.

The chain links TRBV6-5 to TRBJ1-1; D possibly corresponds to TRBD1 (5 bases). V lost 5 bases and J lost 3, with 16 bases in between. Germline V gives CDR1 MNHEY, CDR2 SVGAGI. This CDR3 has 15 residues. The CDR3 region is CASSHPDQGYTEAFF. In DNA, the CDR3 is TGTGCCAGCAGTCACCCCGACCAGGGATACACTGAAGCTTTCTTT.

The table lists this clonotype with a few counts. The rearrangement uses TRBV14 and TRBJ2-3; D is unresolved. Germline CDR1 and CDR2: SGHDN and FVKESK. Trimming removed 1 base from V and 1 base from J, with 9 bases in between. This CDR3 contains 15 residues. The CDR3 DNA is TGTGCCAGCAGCCAAGGACGGAGCCGCACAGATACGCAGTATTTT. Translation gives CASSQGRSRTDTQYF.

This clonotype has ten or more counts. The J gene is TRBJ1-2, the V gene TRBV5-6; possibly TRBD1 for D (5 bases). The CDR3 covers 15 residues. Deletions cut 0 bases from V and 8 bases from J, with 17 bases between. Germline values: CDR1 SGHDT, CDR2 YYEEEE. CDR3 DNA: TGTGCCAGCAGCTTGGGCCAGGGTACTCAAGAAGGCTACACCTTC. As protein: CASSLGQGTQEGYTF.

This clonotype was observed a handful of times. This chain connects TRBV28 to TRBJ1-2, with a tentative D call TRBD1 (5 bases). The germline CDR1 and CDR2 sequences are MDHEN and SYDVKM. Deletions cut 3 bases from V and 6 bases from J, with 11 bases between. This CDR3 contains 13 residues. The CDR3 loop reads CASSFGGSNGYTF. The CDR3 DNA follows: TGTGCCAGCAGTTTCGGGGGTAGTAATGGCTACACCTTC.

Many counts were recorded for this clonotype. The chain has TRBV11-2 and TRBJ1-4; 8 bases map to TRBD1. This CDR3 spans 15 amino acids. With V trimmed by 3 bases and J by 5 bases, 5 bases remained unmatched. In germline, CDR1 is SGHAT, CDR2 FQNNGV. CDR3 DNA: TGTGCCAGCAGCTTTACCGGGACAGGCAATGAAAAACTGTTTTTT. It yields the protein CASSFTGTGNEKLFF.

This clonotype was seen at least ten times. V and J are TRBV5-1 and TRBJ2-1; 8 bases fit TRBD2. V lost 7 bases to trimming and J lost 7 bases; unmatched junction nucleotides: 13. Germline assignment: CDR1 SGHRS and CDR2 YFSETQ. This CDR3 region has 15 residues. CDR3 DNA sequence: TGCGCCAGCGGGACTAGTTGGGAGGGGACGAATGAGCAGTTCTTC. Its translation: CASGTSWEGTNEQFF.

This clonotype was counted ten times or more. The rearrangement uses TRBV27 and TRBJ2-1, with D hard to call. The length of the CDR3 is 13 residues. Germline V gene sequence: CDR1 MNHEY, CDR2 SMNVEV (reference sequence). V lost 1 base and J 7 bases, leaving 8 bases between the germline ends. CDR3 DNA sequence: TGTGCCAGCAGTTTATTCGGGCAAAATGAGCAGTTCTTC. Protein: CASSLFGQNEQFF.

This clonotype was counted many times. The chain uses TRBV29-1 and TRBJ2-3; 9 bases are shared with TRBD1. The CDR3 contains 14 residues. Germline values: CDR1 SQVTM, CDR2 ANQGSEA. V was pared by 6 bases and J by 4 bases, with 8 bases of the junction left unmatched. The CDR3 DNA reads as TGCAGCGTCTGGGACAGGGAGTTTTCAGATACGCAGTATTTT. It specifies CSVWDREFSDTQYF.

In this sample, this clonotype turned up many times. The CDR3 coding sequence is TGTGCCAGCAGCTCAGGGAGGGCCAGAAACACAGATACGCAGTATTTT. This encodes CASSSGRARNTDTQYF. The chain has TRBV5-6 and TRBJ2-3; 7 nucleotides agree with TRBD2. Germline V gene lookup returns CDR1 SGHDT and CDR2 YYEEEE. CDR3 length: 16 residues. The ends lost 3 bases at V and 2 bases at J; junction bases unmatched: 9.

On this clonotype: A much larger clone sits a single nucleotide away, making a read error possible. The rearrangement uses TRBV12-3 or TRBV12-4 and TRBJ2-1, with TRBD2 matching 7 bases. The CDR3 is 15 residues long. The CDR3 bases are TGTACCAGCAGTTCGGTCGGGAGCGGGGACAATGAGCAGTTCTTC. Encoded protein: CTSSSVGSGDNEQFF.

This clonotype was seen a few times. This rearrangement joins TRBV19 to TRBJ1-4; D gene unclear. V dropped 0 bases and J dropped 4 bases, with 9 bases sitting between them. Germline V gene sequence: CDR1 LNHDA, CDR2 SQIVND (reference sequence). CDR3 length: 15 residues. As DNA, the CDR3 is TGTGCCAGTAGTATAGATCATGGAGTTAATGAAAAACTGTTTTTT. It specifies CASSIDHGVNEKLFF. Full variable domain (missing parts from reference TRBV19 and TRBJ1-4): DGGITQSPKYLFRKEGQNVTLSCEQNLNHDAMYWYRQDPGQGLRLIYYSQIVNDFQKGDIAEGYSVSREKKESFPLTVTSAQKNPTAFYLCASSIDHGVNEKLFFGSGTQLSVL.

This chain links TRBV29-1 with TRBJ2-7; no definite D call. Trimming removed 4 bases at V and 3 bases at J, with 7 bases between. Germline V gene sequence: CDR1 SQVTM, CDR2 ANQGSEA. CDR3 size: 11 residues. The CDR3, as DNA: TGCAGCGTTGGTGGCGGCTACGAGCAGTACTTC. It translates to CSVGGGYEQYF.

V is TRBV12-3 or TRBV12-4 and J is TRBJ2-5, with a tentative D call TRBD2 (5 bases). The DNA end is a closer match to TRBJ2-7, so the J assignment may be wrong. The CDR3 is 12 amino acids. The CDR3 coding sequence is TGTGCCAGCAGGAGCGGTGAGCACGAGCAGTACTTC. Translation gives CASRSGEHEQYF.

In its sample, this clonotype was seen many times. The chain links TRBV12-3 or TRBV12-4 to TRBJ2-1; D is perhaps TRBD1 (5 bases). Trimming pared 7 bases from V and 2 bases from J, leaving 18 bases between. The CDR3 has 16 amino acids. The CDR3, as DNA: TGTGCCAGCACCGTTGCCACAGGAAGTCCCTACAATGAGCAGTTCTTC. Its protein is CASTVATGSPYNEQFF.

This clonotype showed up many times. The DNA for the CDR3 is TGTGCCAGCAGTTTACTAAATTCACCCCTCCACTTT. Translating gives CASSLLNSPLHF. V and J are TRBV28 and TRBJ1-6; D unresolved. The CDR3 spans 12 residues. Between the trimmed V and J ends, which lost 2 bases and 7 bases, there was a span of 3 bases. Per the germline V gene, CDR1 is MDHEN and CDR2 is SYDVKM.

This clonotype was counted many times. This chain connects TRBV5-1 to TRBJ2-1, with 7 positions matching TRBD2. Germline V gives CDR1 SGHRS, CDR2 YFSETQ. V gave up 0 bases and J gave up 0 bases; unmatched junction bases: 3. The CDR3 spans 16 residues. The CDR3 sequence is CASSLGGGSSYNEQFF. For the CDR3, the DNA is TGCGCCAGCAGCTTGGGAGGCGGGAGCTCCTACAATGAGCAGTTCTTC.

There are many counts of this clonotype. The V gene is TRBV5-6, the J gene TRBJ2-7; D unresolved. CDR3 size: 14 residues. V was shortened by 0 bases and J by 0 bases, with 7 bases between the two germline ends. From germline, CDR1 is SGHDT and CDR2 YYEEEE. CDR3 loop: CASSLGQSSYEQYF. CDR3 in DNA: TGTGCCAGCAGCTTGGGGCAGAGCTCCTACGAGCAGTACTTC.

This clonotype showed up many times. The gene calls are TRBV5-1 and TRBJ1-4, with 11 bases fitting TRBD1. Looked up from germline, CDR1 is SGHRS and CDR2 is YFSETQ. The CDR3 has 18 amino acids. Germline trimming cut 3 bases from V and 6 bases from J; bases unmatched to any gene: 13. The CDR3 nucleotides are TGCGCCAGCAGCTCATTCGTCCCGGGACAGGGGGGGCATGAAAAACTGTTTTTT. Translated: CASSSFVPGQGGHEKLFF.

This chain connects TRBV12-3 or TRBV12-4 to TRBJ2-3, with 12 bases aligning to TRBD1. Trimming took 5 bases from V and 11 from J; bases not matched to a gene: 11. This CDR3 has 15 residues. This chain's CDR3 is CASSRDRGPADVQYF. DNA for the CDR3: TGTGCCAGCAGTCGGGACAGGGGGCCCGCAGATGTGCAGTATTTT.